What follows are 5 T cell receptor beta chains derived from one specimen sequenced in a study of spatial heterogeneity in lung cancer. Time point given: sample taken at primary tumor resection. Sequencing was performed on whole RNA extracted from tumor and nontumor lung tissue, or from frozen PBMC, and the material was left unsorted. Each CDR3 protein gets one entry after TCRdb re-called the 5' RACE reads with MiXCR. This sample carries some 47,000 distinct CDR3 sequences, roughly 7.2% of them seen once, and the ten largest clones take around 13%. Material: PBMCs, obtained at surgery. The receptor source for this set is a female donor with early-stage non-small cell lung cancer.

V usage is TRBV4-2 and J usage is TRBJ2-1, with TRBD2 identical over 12 bases. This CDR3 region has 18 residues. The J segment lost 3 bases and the V segment lost 0 bases, leaving 6 bases of the junction unmatched. The germline CDR1 and CDR2 sequences are LGHNA and YNFKEQ. Written as DNA, the CDR3 is TGTGCCAGCAGCCAAGATCAGACTAGCGGGAGCCTCTACAATGAGCAGTTCTTC. Translation gives CASSQDQTSGSLYNEQFF.

This clonotype was counted many times. The V and J genes are TRBV12-5 and TRBJ2-2; a possible D gene is TRBD1 (6 bases). This CDR3 spans 16 amino acids. The V gene lost 5 bases and the J gene lost 0 bases, with 13 bases spanning the gap. Germline values: CDR1 LGHNT, CDR2 FRNRAP. The CDR3 spells CASGLQRGSNTGELFF. The CDR3, as DNA: TGTGCTAGTGGTCTCCAAAGGGGGTCGAACACCGGGGAGCTGTTTTTT.

This clonotype has just a few counts. The chain carries TRBV29-1 and TRBJ2-6; D not certain. Germline V lookup: CDR1 SQVTM, CDR2 ANQGSEA. CDR3 size: 14 residues. Trimming pared 4 bases from V and 0 bases from J, leaving 7 bases between. The CDR3 region is CSVAVGSGANVLTF. The CDR3 DNA reads TGCAGCGTTGCGGTGGGCTCTGGGGCCAACGTCCTGACTTTC.

J is TRBJ2-5 and V is TRBV5-1, with D unresolved. The germline V and J ends were trimmed by 0 bases and 2 bases, with 8 bases remaining between them. CDR1 is SGHRS and CDR2 is YFSETQ in the germline V gene. CDR3 length: 14 residues. The DNA for the CDR3 is TGCGCCAGCAGCTTGGGTGGTCCTCAAGAGACCCAGTACTTC. It yields the protein CASSLGGPQETQYF.

The chain couples TRBV6-5 to TRBJ1-1; D unclear. Germline loops: CDR1 MNHEY, CDR2 SVGAGI. This CDR3 is 13 amino acids long. V shed 11 bases and J shed 7 bases, with 20 bases lying between them. The CDR3 spells CAGTHPERFEAFF. The CDR3 DNA reads as TGTGCCGGCACCCACCCTGAGAGGTTTGAAGCTTTCTTT.